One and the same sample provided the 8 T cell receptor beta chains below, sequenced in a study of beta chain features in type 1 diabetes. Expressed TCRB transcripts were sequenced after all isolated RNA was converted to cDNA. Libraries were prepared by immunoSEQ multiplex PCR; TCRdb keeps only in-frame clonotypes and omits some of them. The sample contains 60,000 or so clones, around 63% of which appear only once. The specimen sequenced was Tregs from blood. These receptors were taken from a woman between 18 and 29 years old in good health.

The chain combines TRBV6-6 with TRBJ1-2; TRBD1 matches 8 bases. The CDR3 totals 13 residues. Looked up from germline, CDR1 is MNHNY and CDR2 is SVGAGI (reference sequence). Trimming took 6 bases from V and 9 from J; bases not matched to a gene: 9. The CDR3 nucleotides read TGTGCCAGCAGATTAGGACAGGGTACTAGCTACACCTTC. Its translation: CASRLGQGTSYTF.

In DNA, the CDR3 is TGCGCCAGCAGCCCGGTGGCGACTACAGATACGCAGTATTTT. Amino acids: CASSPVATTDTQYF. The V call is TRBV5-1, the J call TRBJ2-3; D is unclear. Germline values: CDR1 SGHRS, CDR2 YFSETQ. The CDR3 sequence is 14 residues long. Trimming took off 4 bases at V and 3 bases at J, with 12 bases between the two ends.

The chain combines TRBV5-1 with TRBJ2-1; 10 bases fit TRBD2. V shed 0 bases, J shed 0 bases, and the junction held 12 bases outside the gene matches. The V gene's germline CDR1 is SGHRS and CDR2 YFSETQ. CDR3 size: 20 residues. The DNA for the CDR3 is TGCGCCAGCAGCTTGGAGCCCGGGACTAGCGCACTTAGCTCCTACAATGAGCAGTTCTTC. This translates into CASSLEPGTSALSSYNEQFF. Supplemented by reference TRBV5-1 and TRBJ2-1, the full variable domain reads KAGVTQTPRYLIKTRGQQVTLSCSPISGHRSVSWYQQTPGQGLQFLFEYFSETQRNKGNFPGRFSGRQFSNSRSEMNVSTLELGDSALYLCASSLEPGTSALSSYNEQFFGPGTRLTVL.

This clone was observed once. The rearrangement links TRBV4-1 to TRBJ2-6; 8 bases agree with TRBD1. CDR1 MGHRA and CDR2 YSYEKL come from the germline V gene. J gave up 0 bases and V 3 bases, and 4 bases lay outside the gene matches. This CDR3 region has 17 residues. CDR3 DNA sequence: TGCGCCAGCAGCCAGCAGACAGGGGTCTCTGGGGCCAACGTCCTGACTTTC. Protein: CASSQQTGVSGANVLTF.

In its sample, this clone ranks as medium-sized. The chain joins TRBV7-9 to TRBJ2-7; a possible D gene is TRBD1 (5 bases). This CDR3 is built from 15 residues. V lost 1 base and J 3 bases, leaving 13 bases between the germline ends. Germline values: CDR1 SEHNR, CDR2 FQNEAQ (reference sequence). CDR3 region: CASSLEGVLSYEQYF. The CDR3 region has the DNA TGTGCCAGCAGCTTAGAAGGGGTCCTTAGCTACGAGCAGTACTTC.

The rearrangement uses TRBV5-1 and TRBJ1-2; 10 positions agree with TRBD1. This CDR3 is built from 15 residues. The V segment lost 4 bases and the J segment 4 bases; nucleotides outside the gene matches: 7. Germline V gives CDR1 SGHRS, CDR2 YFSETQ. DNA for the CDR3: TGCGCCAGCAGCCCCGACAGGGGGCAGGGCTATGGCTACACCTTC. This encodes CASSPDRGQGYGYTF.

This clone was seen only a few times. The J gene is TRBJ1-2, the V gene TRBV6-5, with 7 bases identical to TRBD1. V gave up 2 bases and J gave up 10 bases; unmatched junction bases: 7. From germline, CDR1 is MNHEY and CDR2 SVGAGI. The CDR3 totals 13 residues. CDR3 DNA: TGTGCCAGCAGTTACACTGACAGGGCGGACTACACCTTC. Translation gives CASSYTDRADYTF.

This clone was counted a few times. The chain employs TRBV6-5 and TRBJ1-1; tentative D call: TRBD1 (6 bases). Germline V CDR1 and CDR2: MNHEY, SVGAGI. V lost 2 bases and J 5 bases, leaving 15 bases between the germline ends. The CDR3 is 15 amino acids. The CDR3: CASSYVGGARTEAFF. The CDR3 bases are TGTGCCAGCAGTTACGTGGGGGGGGCACGGACTGAAGCTTTCTTT.